This T cell receptor beta chain came from a study of blood T cell repertoires in COVID-19. Study overall: Researchers got acute and convalescent COVID-19 samples from the United States, Italy and Spain. T cells, B-cell-depleted T cells, or PBMCs supplied cDNA or gDNA.

TCRdb's table, derived via immunoSEQ multiplex PCR, lists solely in-frame clones and lacks some. The sample contains fewer than 450,000 clones, around 87% of which appear only once. This CDR3 has 19 amino acids. The germline V gene encodes CDR1 MDHEN and CDR2 SYDVKM. The ends lost 5 bases at V and 4 bases at J; junction bases unmatched: 16. Seattle researchers signed up patients amid active infection and tracked them longitudinally. V is TRBV28 and J is TRBJ2-6; 8 positions match TRBD2. The clonotype comes from a woman aged 50 to 60 with COVID-19, enrolled during active disease. The specimen sequenced was peripheral blood. The CDR3 bases are TGTGCCAGCAGTCCCCGGGGGGGGCGCGGCCCAGGGGGGGCCAACGTCCTGACTTTC. It specifies CASSPRGGRGPGGANVLTF.